These 32 T cell receptor beta chains were all obtained from the same sample, sequenced in a study of shared T cell receptors in the human thymus. Assay used: immunoSEQ multiplex PCR; TCRdb lists only in-frame clones, some missing. Among 700,000 to 750,000 clones listed, approximately 83% were seen once. The same sample was also used in a study of human thymus T cells.

Sequenced input: thymocytes. These receptors came from a girl less than two years old with a congenital heart defect.

V usage is TRBV7-6 and J usage is TRBJ1-3; D is unresolved. The ends were cut back, 0 bases at V and 3 bases at J, with 12 bases in the middle. This CDR3 region has 16 residues. Germline V CDR1 and CDR2: SGHVS, FNYEAQ. Here the CDR3 DNA reads TGTGCCAGCAGCTTAGCTCAACAGTTCTATGGAAACACCATATATTTT. Translation: CASSLAQQFYGNTIYF.

Note on this clone: Within the sample, other DNA sequences also encode this same CDR3. The rearrangement links TRBV5-4 to TRBJ1-1; no clear D. This CDR3 region has 13 residues. From germline, CDR1 is SGHNT and CDR2 YYREEE (reference sequence). The V end lost 2 bases, the J end lost 1 base, and 6 bases lay between the germline ends. The CDR3, as DNA: TGTGCCAGCAGCTTAACTGAGAACACTGAAGCTTTCTTT. The encoded protein is CASSLTENTEAFF.

The chain employs TRBV28 and TRBJ1-5, with D perhaps matching TRBD1 (5 bases). V shed 1 base and J shed 0 bases, with 19 bases lying between them. Germline V gene lookup returns CDR1 MDHEN and CDR2 SYDVKM. CDR3 size: 19 residues. The CDR3 protein is CASSLLGGFRGYSNQPQHF. For the CDR3, the DNA is TGTGCCAGCAGTTTATTGGGGGGTTTCCGGGGATATAGCAATCAGCCCCAGCATTTT.

V and J are TRBV6-5 and TRBJ1-2, with D possibly matching TRBD1 (6 bases). Germline loops: CDR1 MNHEY, CDR2 SVGAGI. The CDR3 is made up of 16 amino acids. Trimming stripped 4 bases from V and 5 bases from J, with 20 bases between. The DNA for the CDR3 is TGTGCCAGCAGTTTCGCGGGGGATAGGGGGTTTTATGGCTACACCTTC. Protein product: CASSFAGDRGFYGYTF.

V is TRBV5-8 and J is TRBJ1-5, with 8 bases fitting TRBD1. This CDR3 is built from 15 residues. V shed 3 bases, J shed 7 bases, and the junction held 9 bases outside the gene matches. Germline loops: CDR1 SGHTS, CDR2 YDEGEE. The CDR3 coding sequence is TGTGCCAGCAGCTCTGGCAGACAGGGGATGCAGCCCCAGCATTTT. Its protein is CASSSGRQGMQPQHF.

This clone has a single count. The chain combines TRBV27 with TRBJ1-1, with 11 bases aligning to TRBD1. V was clipped by 5 bases and J by 2 bases; unmatched bases: 22. Germline V gives CDR1 MNHEY, CDR2 SMNVEV (reference sequence). The CDR3 is 21 residues long. CDR3 loop: CASSGSPGQGVRTGLNTEAFF. The CDR3 DNA reads as TGTGCCAGCAGTGGGTCTCCGGGACAGGGGGTGAGAACAGGGCTAAACACTGAAGCTTTCTTT.

As to this clone: The sample holds other DNA sequences that translate to the same CDR3. This rearrangement joins TRBV6-1 to TRBJ1-5, with D unclear. V lost 6 bases and J 0 bases, leaving 9 bases between the germline ends. CDR3 length: 14 amino acids. Germline loops: CDR1 MNHNS, CDR2 SASEGT. The CDR3 nucleotides read TGTGCCAGCAGCGAGGGCTATAGCAATCAGCCCCAGCATTTT. Translated, it gives CASSEGYSNQPQHF.

This chain joins TRBV6-6 and TRBJ2-5; TRBD2 matches 13 bases. J gave up 2 bases and V 6 bases, and 3 bases lay outside the gene matches. The CDR3 contains 15 residues. Germline assignment: CDR1 MNHNY and CDR2 SVGAGI (reference sequence). The CDR3 nucleotides are TGTGCCAGCAGGACTAGCGGGGGGCCGCAAGAGACCCAGTACTTC. Amino acid sequence: CASRTSGGPQETQYF.

This chain uses TRBV7-2 with TRBJ2-7; 8 bases line up with TRBD1. Germline V gene data show CDR1 as SGHTA and CDR2 as FQGNSA. J gave up 6 bases and V 3 bases, and 10 bases lay outside the gene matches. The CDR3 spans 15 residues. Written as DNA, the CDR3 is TGTGCCAGCAGCTTCAAGGGACAGGCGATTGGCGAGCAGTACTTC. The encoded protein is CASSFKGQAIGEQYF.

CDR3 coding DNA: TGTGCCAGCAGTTCCGACGGAGCTAACTATGGCTACACCTTC. This encodes CASSSDGANYGYTF. This sequence joins TRBV27 and TRBJ1-2; D is undetermined. Trimming cost V 4 bases and J 0 bases, with 9 bases left between them. The CDR3 has 14 amino acids. Looked up from germline, CDR1 is MNHEY and CDR2 is SMNVEV (reference sequence).

The chain employs TRBV25-1 and TRBJ2-7; the match to TRBD2 covers 13 bases. This CDR3 has 17 residues. The germline V gene encodes CDR1 MGHDK and CDR2 SYGVNS. With V trimmed by 8 bases and J by 3 bases, 13 bases remained unmatched. Here the CDR3 reads CASSFDIGTSGDYEQYF. The DNA for the CDR3 is TGTGCCAGCTCCTTTGATATAGGGACTAGCGGGGACTACGAGCAGTACTTC.

This chain uses TRBV29-1 with TRBJ2-1, with 7 bases lining up with TRBD1. Unmatched junction bases numbered 12, after V lost 4 bases and J lost 9 bases. The CDR3 sequence is 14 residues long. Looked up from germline, CDR1 is SQVTM and CDR2 is ANQGSEA. The CDR3 region is CSVGPGGAPSEQFF. CDR3 nucleotide sequence: TGCAGCGTTGGGCCAGGGGGTGCCCCGAGTGAGCAGTTCTTC.

This clone was counted between two and nine times. V is TRBV5-8 and J is TRBJ2-1; 11 nucleotides align to TRBD2. CDR1 and CDR2 (germline): SGHTS, YDEGEE. J was trimmed by 7 bases and V by 4 bases; bases with no gene match: 10. CDR3 length: 16 residues. CDR3 amino acids: CASSLFSGGVKNEQFF. For the CDR3, the DNA is TGTGCCAGCAGCCTTTTTAGCGGGGGGGTGAAGAATGAGCAGTTCTTC. Filled out from reference TRBV5-8 and TRBJ2-1, the complete variable domain reads EAGVTQSPTHLIKTRGQQATLRCSPISGHTSVYWYQQALGLGLQFLLWYDEGEERNRGNFPPRFSGRQFPNYSSELNVNALELEDSALYLCASSLFSGGVKNEQFFGPGTRLTVL.

This sequence joins TRBV18 and TRBJ1-1, with 10 bases fitting TRBD1. The CDR3 covers 16 residues. Germline V gene data show CDR1 as KGHSH and CDR2 as LQKENI. With 1 base clipped from V and 6 bases from J, the junction kept 8 bases outside the gene matches. The CDR3 loop is CASSPLDRGQVAEAFF. CDR3 DNA sequence: TGTGCCAGCTCACCACTAGACAGGGGGCAAGTGGCTGAAGCTTTCTTT.

This clone was found a few times. The chain is built from TRBV11-2 and TRBJ2-4, with TRBD2 as a possible D gene (5 bases). Looked up from germline, CDR1 is SGHAT and CDR2 is FQNNGV. The length of the CDR3 is 18 residues. V lost 7 bases, J lost 0 bases, and 22 bases lay in between. CDR3 bases: TGTGCCAGCACCCAAAAAGACGGGGATTTTTTAGCCAAAAACATTCAGTACTTC. Its translation: CASTQKDGDFLAKNIQYF. The variable domain in full, completed from reference TRBV11-2 and TRBJ2-4, reads EAGVAQSPRYKIIEKRQSVAFWCNPISGHATLYWYQQILGQGPKLLIQFQNNGVVDDSQLPKDRFSAERLKGVDSTLKIQPAKLEDSAVYLCASTQKDGDFLAKNIQYFGAGTRLSVL.

This clone has a single count. The chain combines TRBV9 with TRBJ2-7; 9 bases are a match to TRBD1. V gave up 1 base and J gave up 4 bases; unmatched junction bases: 9. The V gene's germline CDR1 is SGDLS and CDR2 YYNGEE. The CDR3 extends over 16 amino acids. The CDR3: CASSVHPGQGWYEQYF. The CDR3 DNA is TGTGCCAGCAGCGTACACCCGGGACAGGGTTGGTACGAGCAGTACTTC.

The genes are TRBV7-9 and TRBJ1-2, with unresolved D. The ends were cut back, 1 base at V and 3 bases at J, with 24 bases in the middle. Germline-derived CDR1 and CDR2 are SEHNR and FQNEAQ (reference sequence). CDR3 length: 19 residues. Here the CDR3 reads CASSLVPLSSLLFDYGYTF. The CDR3 DNA is TGTGCCAGCAGCTTAGTCCCCCTCTCCTCCCTTCTTTTTGACTATGGCTACACCTTC.

The table lists this clone with a few counts. This chain connects TRBV14 to TRBJ1-3; 8 nucleotides match TRBD1. This CDR3 comprises 19 residues. Germline CDR1 is SGHDN and CDR2 is FVKESK. Losses at the gene ends were 1 base for V and 1 base for J; bases not matched to a gene: 12. The CDR3 DNA sequence: TGTGCCAGCAGCCAAGGAAGGGCTGGGCGGACAGGGTCTGGAAACACCATATATTTT. This gives the protein CASSQGRAGRTGSGNTIYF. Full variable domain (remainder filled in from reference TRBV14 and TRBJ1-3): EAGVTQFPSHSVIEKGQTVTLRCDPISGHDNLYWYRRVMGKEIKFLLHFVKESKQDESGMPNNRFLAERTGGTYSTLKVQPAELEDSGVYFCASSQGRAGRTGSGNTIYFGEGSWLTVV.

The rearrangement uses TRBV27 and TRBJ2-1, with TRBD2 identical over 9 bases. V dropped 4 bases and J dropped 16; count of bases not matched to a gene: 14. The germline gives CDR1 MNHEY, CDR2 SMNVEV (reference sequence). This CDR3 region has 14 residues. CDR3 in DNA: TGTGCCAGCAGTTCCCGCACAGGGCAGCGGGGGGAATTCTTC. This codes for CASSSRTGQRGEFF.

The chain employs TRBV10-3 and TRBJ1-2; 11 bases are a match to TRBD1. CDR3 size: 16 residues. V shed 10 bases, J shed 1 base, and the junction held 11 bases outside the gene matches. From germline, CDR1 is ENHRY and CDR2 SYGVKD. This CDR3 reads CASYRDRGYVNYGYTF. The CDR3 bases are TGTGCCAGTTACCGGGACAGGGGGTACGTTAACTATGGCTACACCTTC.

The rearrangement joins TRBV7-6 to TRBJ2-3; D possibly corresponds to TRBD1 (6 bases). The CDR3 totals 16 residues. Germline values: CDR1 SGHVS, CDR2 FNYEAQ. V gave up 0 bases and J gave up 3 bases, with 13 bases separating them. The CDR3, as DNA: TGTGCCAGCAGCTTAGCGGGGGCCCATACTACAGATACGCAGTATTTT. Its translation: CASSLAGAHTTDTQYF.

The gene calls are TRBV19 and TRBJ1-5; 7 positions agree with TRBD1. In germline, CDR1 is LNHDA, CDR2 SQIVND (reference sequence). The CDR3 sequence is 14 residues long. The V gene end was trimmed by 9 bases and the J gene end by 7 bases; junction bases not matched to a gene: 12. CDR3 sequence (DNA): TGTGCCAGCTCAACGACAGGGCGGGGCCAGCCCCAGCATTTT. It specifies CASSTTGRGQPQHF.

This chain joins TRBV6-5 and TRBJ2-5, with a possible D match to TRBD1 (6 bases). Germline loops: CDR1 MNHEY, CDR2 SVGAGI. The CDR3 is 12 residues long. Trimming pared 7 bases from V and 2 bases from J, leaving 8 bases between. CDR3 amino acids: CASNQGQETQYF. The CDR3 coding sequence is TGTGCCAGCAACCAGGGGCAAGAGACCCAGTACTTC.

This sequence joins TRBV2 and TRBJ1-4; 9 bases align to TRBD1. There are 15 residues in the CDR3. V lost 1 base, J lost 7 bases, and 4 bases stayed unmatched. From germline, CDR1 is SNHLY and CDR2 FYNNEI. CDR3 sequence: CASSEEGQGSEKLFF. The CDR3, as DNA: TGTGCCAGCAGTGAAGAGGGACAGGGTTCTGAAAAACTGTTTTTT.

This clone occurred once. The V call is TRBV10-1, the J call TRBJ2-7; D is perhaps TRBD2 (6 bases). V lost 8 bases to trimming and J lost 2 bases, with 13 bases between them. This CDR3 contains 13 residues. Germline V gene lookup returns CDR1 WNHNN and CDR2 SYGVQD (reference sequence). The CDR3 sequence is CASSRDRAYEQYF. The CDR3, as DNA: TGCGCCAGCTCGCGGGACCGAGCCTACGAGCAGTACTTC.

V usage is TRBV6-1 and J usage is TRBJ2-7; D call uncertain. Trimming removed 2 bases at V and 0 bases at J, with 11 bases between. Per the germline V gene, CDR1 is MNHNS and CDR2 is SASEGT. CDR3 size: 15 residues. The CDR3 reads CASSEHTLSSYEQYF. The CDR3 DNA reads as TGTGCCAGCAGTGAACACACGTTGTCCTCCTACGAGCAGTACTTC.

V and J are TRBV6-1 and TRBJ2-7; the D gene is possibly TRBD2 (5 bases). The CDR3 contains 13 residues. Trimming left V 8 bases short and J 4 bases short, with 15 bases between. Looked up from germline, CDR1 is MNHNS and CDR2 is SASEGT. The CDR3 region is CASFTGLTYEQYF. The CDR3 DNA reads TGTGCCAGCTTTACGGGGTTAACGTACGAGCAGTACTTC.

The V and J genes are TRBV11-2 and TRBJ2-2; D is unclear. The V and J ends lost 2 bases and 1 base respectively, with 5 bases between them. Looked up from germline, CDR1 is SGHAT and CDR2 is FQNNGV. The CDR3 length is 14 residues. CDR3 sequence: CASSLSVNTGELFF. CDR3 DNA: TGTGCCAGCAGCTTATCTGTGAACACCGGGGAGCTGTTTTTT. The variable domain in full, completed from reference TRBV11-2 and TRBJ2-2, reads EAGVAQSPRYKIIEKRQSVAFWCNPISGHATLYWYQQILGQGPKLLIQFQNNGVVDDSQLPKDRFSAERLKGVDSTLKIQPAKLEDSAVYLCASSLSVNTGELFFGEGSRLTVL.

This clone is a singleton in its sample. The V and J genes are TRBV2 and TRBJ2-7; 10 nucleotides line up with TRBD2. This CDR3 has 15 amino acids. Germline CDR1 is SNHLY and CDR2 is FYNNEI. The J segment lost 2 bases and the V segment lost 1 base, leaving 2 bases of the junction unmatched. In DNA form, the CDR3 reads TGTGCCAGCAGTGAAGTAGCGGGGGGAACCTACGAGCAGTACTTC. This translates into CASSEVAGGTYEQYF.

The chain combines TRBV9 with TRBJ2-5; 7 nucleotides agree with TRBD1. This CDR3 comprises 12 residues. V lost 3 bases to trimming and J lost 12 bases; unmatched junction nucleotides: 8. The germline gives CDR1 SGDLS, CDR2 YYNGEE. CDR3 in DNA: TGTGCCAGCAGCGAGGGGGCTAGCAAAGAGTACTTC. Its protein product is CASSEGASKEYF.

The chain carries TRBV5-4 and TRBJ2-1, with D perhaps TRBD1 (5 bases). The ends were cut back, 3 bases at V and 1 base at J, with 11 bases in the middle. Germline loops: CDR1 SGHNT, CDR2 YYREEE (reference sequence). This CDR3 spans 15 amino acids. CDR3 residues: CASSSDSISYNEQFF. CDR3 nucleotides: TGTGCCAGCAGCTCCGACAGCATATCCTACAATGAGCAGTTCTTC.

This clone was recorded a few times. The chain employs TRBV5-1 and TRBJ2-5; possibly TRBD1 for D (6 bases). From germline, CDR1 is SGHRS and CDR2 YFSETQ. The CDR3 length is 14 residues. Between the trimmed V and J ends, which lost 0 bases and 5 bases, there was a span of 11 bases. This CDR3 is CASSLAGAQETQYF. The DNA for the CDR3 is TGCGCCAGCAGCTTGGCAGGGGCGCAGGAGACCCAGTACTTC.